The rows below give T cell receptor beta chains drawn from one sample of a study of CD8 T cells in ankylosing spondylitis. TCRdb used MiXCR to reprocess the 5' RACE reads, holding one entry per CDR3 protein. The table records around 150,000 distinct CDR3 sequences, 40% to 50% of them present only once. The sequencing input was synovial fluid, either unsorted or a sorted T cell fraction (not recorded which). The origin of the receptors is a male donor with ankylosing spondylitis. The CDR3 runs from the conserved cysteine through the conserved F or W. The D gene is left open where the match is weak. Expanded clones are given a class, and other clones once, few, many or no size at all.

TRBD2,few,TRBV11-2,TRBJ2-1,TGTGCCAGCAGCTTAGTAGGTGAGGGGAGGGGCGAGCAGTTCTTC,CASSLVGEGRGEQFF
.,.,TRBV7-9,TRBJ1-2,TGTGCCAGCAGCTTCTGGGGGGGCGGCTACACCTTC,CASSFWGGGYTF
.,once,TRBV4-1,TRBJ1-4,TGCGCCAGCAGCCAAGAAGCCGGATCTAATGAAAAACTGTTTTTT,CASSQEAGSNEKLFF
TRBD2,many,TRBV7-6,TRBJ2-5,TGTGCCAGCAGCTGGGGACTAGCGGTGCAAGAGACCCAGTACTTC,CASSWGLAVQETQYF
.,.,TRBV12-3/TRBV12-4,TRBJ2-5,TGTGCCAGCAGTTTAGGAACGAAAGAGACCCAGTACTTC,CASSLGTKETQYF
.,few,TRBV12-3/TRBV12-4,TRBJ2-1,TGTGCCAGCAGTTTTTGGGCGGCAAGGGATGAGCAGTTCTTC,CASSFWAARDEQFF
TRBD2,.,TRBV9,TRBJ2-2,TGTGCCAGCAGCCCGATAAGCGGGATAGGCGGGGAGCTGTTTTTT,CASSPISGIGGELFF
.,.,TRBV19,TRBJ1-1,TGTGCCAGTAGCCTTCGAGCGGGCACGAACACTGAAGCTTTCTTT,CASSLRAGTNTEAFF
TRBD2,once,TRBV7-2,TRBJ2-1,TGTGCCAGCAGCTTAGGGCAGGGATGGGGTAGCGGGAGATGGGGGAATGAGCAGTTCTTC,CASSLGQGWGSGRWGNEQFF
TRBD1,.,TRBV20-1,TRBJ2-4,TGCAGTGCTACCCGGGACAGTAACTCTCAGTACTTC,CSATRDSNSQYF
.,.,TRBV6-5,TRBJ1-2,TGTGCCAGCAGTTACCCGACAGGCCTTTACTATGGCTACACCTTC,CASSYPTGLYYGYTF
.,once,TRBV7-8,TRBJ2-7,TGTGCCAGCAGCGACTTCTCGGGCCCAAGCTCCTACGAGCAGTACTTC,CASSDFSGPSSYEQYF
.,.,TRBV30,TRBJ1-1,TGTGCCTGGAGTGTATGGGATTGGGGGACATACCGGGACACTGAAGCTTTCTTT,CAWSVWDWGTYRDTEAFF
.,few,TRBV4-1,TRBJ1-4,TGCGCCAGCAGCCAAGACGAGGGGTTAGGGGCTAATGAAAAACTGTTTTTT,CASSQDEGLGANEKLFF
.,.,TRBV10-3,TRBJ1-1,TGTGCCATCAGTGATATGGGTTACACTGAAGCTTTCTTT,CAISDMGYTEAFF
TRBD1,.,TRBV6-2/TRBV6-3,TRBJ2-1,TGTGCCAGCAGCTGGGACAGAACCTACAATGAGCAGTTCTTC,CASSWDRTYNEQFF
.,.,TRBV10-3,TRBJ1-6,TGTGCCATCAGTGAGGTCGGCGGTTGGATGATCCCTTATAATTCACCCCTCCACTTT,CAISEVGGWMIPYNSPLHF
.,.,TRBV7-6,TRBJ2-3,TGTGCCAGCAGCCCCCATAGGGCCCTATCAGATACGCAGTATTTT,CASSPHRALSDTQYF
.,few,TRBV11-2,TRBJ2-6,TGTGCCAGCAGCTTAGGTTTCGGGACTGGGGCCAACGTCCTGACTTTC,CASSLGFGTGANVLTF
.,medium-sized,TRBV6-6,TRBJ2-3,TGTGCCAGCGCTACATTAACAGATACGCAGTATTTT,CASATLTDTQYF
.,.,TRBV4-1,TRBJ1-6,TGCGCCAGCAGCCAAGTTTTTTGGGATTATAATTCACCCCTCCACTTT,CASSQVFWDYNSPLHF
.,many,TRBV20-1,TRBJ1-2,TGCAGTGCTCGATGGACGGCTAACTATGGCTACACCTTC,CSARWTANYGYTF
.,.,TRBV5-1,TRBJ1-1,TGCGCCAGCAGCCTCCGGATGAACACTGAAGCTTTCTTT,CASSLRMNTEAFF
TRBD1,many,TRBV12-3/TRBV12-4,TRBJ2-5,TGTGCCAGCAGTCTCCGGGACAGTGAACAAGAGACCCAGTACTTC,CASSLRDSEQETQYF
.,.,TRBV9,TRBJ1-1,TGTGCCAGCAGCGTAATTGGGAACACTGAAGCTTTCTTT,CASSVIGNTEAFF
.,.,TRBV7-9,TRBJ1-1,TGTGCCAGCATGGAGGACATGAACACTGAAGCTTTCTTT,CASMEDMNTEAFF
TRBD2,.,TRBV28,TRBJ2-7,TGTGCCAGCAGTTTCCGGCTAGCGGGAGGGCCTCGGGACGAGCAGTACTTC,CASSFRLAGGPRDEQYF
.,.,TRBV6-2/TRBV6-3,TRBJ2-2,TGTGCCAGCAGTTACGACGGTAACACCGGGGAGCTGTTTTTT,CASSYDGNTGELFF
TRBD2,many,TRBV19,TRBJ2-1,TGTGCCAGTGGTAAGGGACTAGCGGGACCCTACAATGAGCAGTTCTTC,CASGKGLAGPYNEQFF
TRBD2,.,TRBV5-1,TRBJ2-3,TGCGCCAGCAGCTGGGGGACTAGCGTATATCTCACAGATACGCAGTATTTT,CASSWGTSVYLTDTQYF
.,few,TRBV3-1,TRBJ2-2,TGTGCCAGCAGCCAAGATTTGGGCCAGGGGCAGGCGAACACCGGGGAGCTGTTTTTT,CASSQDLGQGQANTGELFF
.,few,TRBV5-1,TRBJ2-1,TGCGCCAGCAGCTCGTGGACAAGCTACAATGAGCAGTTCTTC,CASSSWTSYNEQFF
.,.,TRBV29-1,TRBJ1-1,TGCAGTGCAAAATACGTGGAAAACACTGAAGCTTTCTTT,CSAKYVENTEAFF
TRBD1,few,TRBV12-3/TRBV12-4,TRBJ1-1,TGTGCCAGCAGTTTAGACCTCCGGGACAGGACCACTGAAGCTTTCTTT,CASSLDLRDRTTEAFF
TRBD1,.,TRBV3-1,TRBJ1-2,TGTGCCAGCAGCCTCTACCCCCGGGACAGCCATGGCTACACCTTC,CASSLYPRDSHGYTF
TRBD2,few,TRBV9,TRBJ2-7,TGTGCCAGCAGCGCCGCTAGCGGGAGTGTCTACGAGCAGTACTTC,CASSAASGSVYEQYF
TRBD2,few,TRBV4-2,TRBJ2-3,TGTGCCAGTAGTTGGGCGGGAGGTTCGGATACGCAGTATTTT,CASSWAGGSDTQYF
TRBD2,.,TRBV7-9,TRBJ2-1,TGTGCCAGCAGCTTAGGGACTAGCGGGTTGTTTAACAATGAGCAGTTCTTC,CASSLGTSGLFNNEQFF
.,many,TRBV2,TRBJ1-2,TGTGCCAGCGGAACTGAAACCGGGACGTTCTATGGCTACACCTTC,CASGTETGTFYGYTF
TRBD1,.,TRBV11-1,TRBJ2-7,TGTGCCAGCAGCAACACGCGACGTCCCGGGACAGTTACCAGCTCCTACGAGCAGTACTTC,CASSNTRRPGTVTSSYEQYF
.,few,TRBV12-3/TRBV12-4,TRBJ1-5,TGTGCCAGCAGTTTCCGGTCAGGACGGAGCAATCAGCCCCAGCATTTT,CASSFRSGRSNQPQHF
TRBD2,.,TRBV12-5,TRBJ2-1,TGTGCTAGTGCCACTCCCCTAGCGGGGGCCTCCTACAATGAGCAGTTCTTC,CASATPLAGASYNEQFF
.,.,TRBV10-3,TRBJ1-4,TGTGCCATCAGCGCCAACCCCACCTCAACTAATGAAAAACTGTTTTTT,CAISANPTSTNEKLFF
.,.,TRBV9,TRBJ2-1,TGTGCCAGCAGCGTCGAGGGATACAATGAGCAGTTCTTC,CASSVEGYNEQFF
.,.,TRBV28,TRBJ2-7,TGTGCCAGCAGTTTATTTGGGACGCAGTACTTC,CASSLFGTQYF
.,few,TRBV28,TRBJ1-4,TGTGCCAGCACCATTGGAGGTGCAACTAATGAAAAACTGTTTTTT,CASTIGGATNEKLFF
.,few,TRBV10-3,TRBJ1-5,TGTGCCATCAGTGAGTCTAATGCAGGAAATCAGCCCCAGCATTTT,CAISESNAGNQPQHF
.,.,TRBV9,TRBJ1-6,TGTGCCAGCAGCGTTCCCATACGCAATTCACCCCTCCACTTT,CASSVPIRNSPLHF
TRBD2,few,TRBV15,TRBJ2-5,TGTGCCACCAGCAGAGTAGCGGGAGGGGGGGAGACCCAGTACTTC,CATSRVAGGGETQYF